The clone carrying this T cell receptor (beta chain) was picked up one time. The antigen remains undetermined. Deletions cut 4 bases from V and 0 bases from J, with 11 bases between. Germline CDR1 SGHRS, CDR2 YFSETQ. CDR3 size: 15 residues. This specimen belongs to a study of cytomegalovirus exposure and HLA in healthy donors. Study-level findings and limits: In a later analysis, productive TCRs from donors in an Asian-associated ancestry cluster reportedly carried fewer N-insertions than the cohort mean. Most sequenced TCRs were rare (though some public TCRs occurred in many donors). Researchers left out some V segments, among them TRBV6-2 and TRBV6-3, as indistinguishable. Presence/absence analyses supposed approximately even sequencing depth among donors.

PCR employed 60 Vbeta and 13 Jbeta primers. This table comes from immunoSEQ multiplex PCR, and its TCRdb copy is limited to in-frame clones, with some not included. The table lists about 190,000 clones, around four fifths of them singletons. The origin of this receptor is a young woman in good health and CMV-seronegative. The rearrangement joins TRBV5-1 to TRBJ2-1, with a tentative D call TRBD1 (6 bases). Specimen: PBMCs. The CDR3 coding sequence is TGCGCCAGCAGCCGGGACACCAGCTCCTACAATGAGCAGTTCTTC. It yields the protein CASSRDTSSYNEQFF.